This entry features one T cell receptor beta chain sequence. This specimen comes from a study of siplizumab effects on memory and regulatory T cells. The germline V gene has CDR1 MNHEY and CDR2 SVGAGI. The CDR3 is 13 amino acids. Trimming took off 0 bases at V and 4 bases at J, with 6 bases between the two ends. Here immunoSEQ multiplex PCR was the method, and the copy in TCRdb shows in-frame clones only, minus some. The sample comprises around 120,000 clones, about 94% of which are singletons, and roughly 1.8% rests with the top ten. The origin of this receptor is a human donor in good health. The source material was non-Treg CD4+ T cells sorted from blood. The chain uses TRBV6-5 and TRBJ1-1; D call uncertain. CDR3 nucleotides: TGTGCCAGCAGTTACTCCGAGGGCACTGAAGCTTTCTTT. Protein sequence: CASSYSEGTEAFF.